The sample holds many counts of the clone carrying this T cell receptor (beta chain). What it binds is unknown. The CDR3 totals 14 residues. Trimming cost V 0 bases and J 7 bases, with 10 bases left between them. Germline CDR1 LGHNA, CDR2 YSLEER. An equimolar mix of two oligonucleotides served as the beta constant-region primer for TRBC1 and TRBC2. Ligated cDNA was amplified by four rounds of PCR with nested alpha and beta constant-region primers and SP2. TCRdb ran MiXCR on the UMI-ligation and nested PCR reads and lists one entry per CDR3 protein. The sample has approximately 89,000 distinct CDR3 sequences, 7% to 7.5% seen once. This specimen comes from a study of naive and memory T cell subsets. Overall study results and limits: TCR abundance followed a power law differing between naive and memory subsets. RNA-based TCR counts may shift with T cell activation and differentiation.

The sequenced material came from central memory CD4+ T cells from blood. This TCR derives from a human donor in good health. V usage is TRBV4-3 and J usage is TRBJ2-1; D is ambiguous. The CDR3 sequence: CASSQEANPNEQFF. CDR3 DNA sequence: TGCGCCAGCAGCCAAGAGGCCAACCCAAATGAGCAGTTCTTC.